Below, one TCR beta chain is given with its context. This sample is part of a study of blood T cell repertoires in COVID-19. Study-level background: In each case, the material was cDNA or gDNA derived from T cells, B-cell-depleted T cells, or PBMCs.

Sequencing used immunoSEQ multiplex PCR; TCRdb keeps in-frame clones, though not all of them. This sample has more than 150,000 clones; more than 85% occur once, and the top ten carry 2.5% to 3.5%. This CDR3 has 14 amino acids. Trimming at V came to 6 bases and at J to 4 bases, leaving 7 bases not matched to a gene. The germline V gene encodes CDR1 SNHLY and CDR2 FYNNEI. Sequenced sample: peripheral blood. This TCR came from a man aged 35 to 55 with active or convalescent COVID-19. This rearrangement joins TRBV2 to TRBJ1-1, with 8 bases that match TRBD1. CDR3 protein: CASRRTGQITEAFF. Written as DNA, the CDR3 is TGTGCCAGCAGGCGGACAGGGCAGATCACTGAAGCTTTCTTT.